The clone carrying this T cell receptor (beta chain) appeared a few times. This specimen comes from a study of beta chain features in type 1 diabetes. The CDR3 extends over 14 amino acids. After removal of 6 bases from V and 5 bases from J, the junction contained 9 bases not matched to a gene. Germline V gene lookup returns CDR1 LNHDA and CDR2 SQIVND (reference sequence). Isolated RNA was reverse transcribed in full, so expressed TCRB transcripts were sequenced. Here immunoSEQ multiplex PCR was the method, and the copy in TCRdb shows in-frame clones only, minus some. In the table there are approximately 160,000 clones, over 7.5% of which are singletons. Sorting with CD45RO/CCR7/CD25/CD127/CD95/CD27 yielded naive, central memory, regulatory and stem-like memory CD4+ cells.

This TCR was recovered from a young man in good health. The rearrangement uses TRBV19 and TRBJ1-2; 7 nucleotides agree with TRBD1. The specimen was central memory CD4+ T cells from blood. CDR3 bases: TGTGCCAGTAGCGCGCAGGGGACAGAGTATGGCTACACCTTC. Translating it yields CASSAQGTEYGYTF. The entire variable domain, with the rest obtained from reference TRBV19 and TRBJ1-2, is as follows: DGGITQSPKYLFRKEGQNVTLSCEQNLNHDAMYWYRQDPGQGLRLIYYSQIVNDFQKGDIAEGYSVSREKKESFPLTVTSAQKNPTAFYLCASSAQGTEYGYTFGSGTRLTVV.